The clone carrying this TCR beta chain appeared a single time. Its specificity is unknown. These data come from a study of CD8 T cells in Susac syndrome. Overall study context: Patients with Susac syndrome had blood drawn and were at that point therapy-naive, on corticosteroids, or on intravenous immunoglobulin alone.

From germline, CDR1 is SGHDT and CDR2 YYEEEE. The CDR3 runs to 16 residues. J was trimmed by 3 bases and V by 4 bases; bases with no gene match: 11. Study-wide results and limits: There was no clonal expansion in the CD4+ T cell repertoires of Susac syndrome.

cDNA came from roughly 0.47 to 1 ug RNA primed by random hexamers. TCRdb independently ran MiXCR on the immunoSEQ multiplex PCR reads; one entry per CDR3 protein. The repertoire holds 150,000 to 200,000 distinct CDR3 sequences, with 85% to 95% as singletons. This TCR came from a human donor with Susac syndrome. Sequencing was carried out using CD4+ T cells from PBMCs. V gene TRBV5-6 combines with J gene TRBJ2-3; 7 bases align to TRBD2. The CDR3 DNA follows: TGTGCCAGCAGCCGTATCGCCCGCGGGGGTACAGATACGCAGTATTTT. Translation gives CASSRIARGGTDTQYF.